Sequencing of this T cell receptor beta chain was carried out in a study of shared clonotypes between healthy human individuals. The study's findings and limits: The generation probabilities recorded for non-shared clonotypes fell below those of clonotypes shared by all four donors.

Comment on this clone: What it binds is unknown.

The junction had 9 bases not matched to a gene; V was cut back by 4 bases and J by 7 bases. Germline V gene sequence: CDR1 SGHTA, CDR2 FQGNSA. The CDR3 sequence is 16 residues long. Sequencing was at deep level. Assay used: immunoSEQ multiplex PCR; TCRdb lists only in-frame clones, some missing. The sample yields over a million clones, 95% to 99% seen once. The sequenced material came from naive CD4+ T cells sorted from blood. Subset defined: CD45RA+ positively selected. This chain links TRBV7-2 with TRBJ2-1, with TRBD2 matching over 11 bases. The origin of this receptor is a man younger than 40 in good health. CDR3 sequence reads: CASSSLLAGVGNEQFF. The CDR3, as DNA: TGTGCCAGCAGCTCCTTACTAGCGGGAGTGGGAAATGAGCAGTTCTTC.